Below, one T cell receptor beta chain is given with its context. The data derive from a study of blood T cell repertoires in COVID-19. About the research overall: Acute and convalescent COVID-19 samples came from the United States, Italy and Spain. In each case, the material was cDNA or gDNA derived from T cells, B-cell-depleted T cells, or PBMCs.

Per the original data handling: Reference gene primer amplification gave nucleated cell count estimates. The method was immunoSEQ multiplex PCR; TCRdb's version includes in-frame clones alone and lacks a portion of them. V, J and clone size are those of that table, while D and trimming were read from the DNA. The sample carries around 100,000 clones, approximately 84% recorded once. The sample taken for sequencing was peripheral blood. The sequence was obtained from a woman in her fifties or sixties with acute or convalescent COVID-19.

This CDR3 is CASSREDYGYTF. CDR3 sequence (DNA): TGTGCCAGCAGCAGGGAGGACTATGGCTACACCTTC. V usage is TRBV2 and J usage is TRBJ1-2, with TRBD1 as a possible D gene (5 bases). The germline V and J ends were trimmed by 6 bases and 3 bases, with 8 bases remaining between them. The CDR3 covers 12 residues. The germline gives CDR1 SNHLY, CDR2 FYNNEI.